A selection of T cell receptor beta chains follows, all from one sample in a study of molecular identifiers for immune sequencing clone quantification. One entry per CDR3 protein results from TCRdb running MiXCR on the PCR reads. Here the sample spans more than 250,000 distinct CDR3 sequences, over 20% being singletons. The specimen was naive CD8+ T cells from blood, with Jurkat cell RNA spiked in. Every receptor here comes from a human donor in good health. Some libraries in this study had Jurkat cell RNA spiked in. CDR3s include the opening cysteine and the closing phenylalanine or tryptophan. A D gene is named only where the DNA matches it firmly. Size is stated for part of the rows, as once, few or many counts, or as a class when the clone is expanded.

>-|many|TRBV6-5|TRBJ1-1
CASSYARGADTEAFF
TGTGCCAGCAGTTACGCCAGGGGAGCGGACACTGAAGCTTTCTTT
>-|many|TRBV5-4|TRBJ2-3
CASSLWIPGTITDTQYF
TGTGCCAGCAGCTTGTGGATCCCTGGAACTATCACAGATACGCAGTATTTT
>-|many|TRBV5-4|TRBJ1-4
CASSLGQNNEKLFF
TGTGCCAGCAGCTTGGGACAGAATAATGAAAAACTGTTTTTT
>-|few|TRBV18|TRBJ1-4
CASSPGHPTTNEKLFF
TGTGCCAGCTCACCGGGACATCCCACAACTAATGAAAAACTGTTTTTT
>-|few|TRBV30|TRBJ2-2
CAWSQGAGTGELFF
TGTGCCTGGAGCCAAGGGGCGGGCACCGGGGAGCTGTTTTTT
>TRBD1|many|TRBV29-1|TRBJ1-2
CSIWDREGSYTF
TGCAGCATATGGGACAGGGAAGGGAGCTACACCTTC
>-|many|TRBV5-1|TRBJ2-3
CASSFGSVVTDTQYF
TGCGCCAGCAGCTTCGGGTCAGTCGTAACAGATACGCAGTATTTT
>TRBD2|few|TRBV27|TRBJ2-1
CASSLEPLAGGLFF
TGTGCCAGCAGTTTAGAACCCCTAGCGGGAGGACTGTTCTTC
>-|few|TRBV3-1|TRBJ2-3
CASSQEFTDTQYF
TGTGCCAGCAGCCAAGAATTCACAGATACGCAGTATTTT
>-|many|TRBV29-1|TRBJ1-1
CSAGAGTEAFF
TGCAGCGCCGGTGCGGGAACTGAAGCTTTCTTT
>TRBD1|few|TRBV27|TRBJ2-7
CASSLSPGQGYYEQYF
TGTGCCAGCAGTTTATCGCCGGGACAGGGGTACTACGAGCAGTACTTC
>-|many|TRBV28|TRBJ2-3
CASSTGTPWVPDTQYF
TGTGCCAGCAGTACCGGGACTCCCTGGGTCCCAGATACGCAGTATTTT
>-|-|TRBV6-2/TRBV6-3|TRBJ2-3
CASVDPQEFVGTDTQYF
TGTGCCAGCGTCGACCCCCAGGAGTTTGTTGGCACAGATACGCAGTATTTT
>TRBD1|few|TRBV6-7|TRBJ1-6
CAGTPGRGLNSPLHF
TGTGCCGGCACCCCGGGCAGGGGGCTTAACTCACCCCTCCACTTT
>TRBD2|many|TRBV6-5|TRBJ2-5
CASSGDISGRQETQYF
TGTGCCAGCAGTGGGGATATTAGCGGGAGGCAAGAGACCCAGTACTTC
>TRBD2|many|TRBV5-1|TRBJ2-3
CASSLVASGADTQYF
TGCGCCAGCAGCTTGGTGGCGAGCGGGGCAGATACGCAGTATTTT
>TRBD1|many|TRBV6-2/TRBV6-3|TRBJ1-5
CATGPRTGNFNQPQHF
TGTGCCACGGGGCCCCGGACAGGCAATTTCAATCAGCCCCAGCATTTT
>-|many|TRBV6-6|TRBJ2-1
CASRSELALNNEQFF
TGTGCCAGCAGGTCCGAACTAGCTCTGAACAATGAGCAGTTCTTC
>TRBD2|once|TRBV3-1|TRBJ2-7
CASSQDVTSGGYEQYF
TGTGCCAGCAGCCAAGATGTAACTAGCGGGGGATACGAGCAGTACTTC
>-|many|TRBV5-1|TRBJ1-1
CASSSPRGAFF
TGCGCCAGCAGCTCTCCTCGAGGAGCTTTCTTT
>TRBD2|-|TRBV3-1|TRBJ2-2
CASSTGLAGGLANTGELFF
TGTGCCAGCAGCACGGGACTAGCGGGGGGGCTTGCGAACACCGGGGAGCTGTTTTTT
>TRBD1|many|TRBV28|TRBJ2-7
CASSLRWTGTYEQYF
TGTGCCAGCAGTTTACGATGGACAGGTACCTACGAGCAGTACTTC
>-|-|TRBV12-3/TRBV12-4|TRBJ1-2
CASSFVGPREYGYTF
TGTGCCAGCAGTTTCGTAGGGCCCCGAGAGTATGGCTACACCTTC
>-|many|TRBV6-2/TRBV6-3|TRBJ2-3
CASSYLAGTDTQYF
TGTGCCAGCAGTTACCTAGCCGGCACAGATACGCAGTATTTT
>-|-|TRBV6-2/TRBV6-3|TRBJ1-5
CASSPIPLQGGQQPQHF
TGTGCCAGCAGCCCAATTCCCTTACAGGGAGGTCAACAGCCCCAGCATTTT
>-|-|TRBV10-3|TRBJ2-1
CAISESDGEQFF
TGTGCCATCAGTGAGTCGGATGGTGAGCAGTTCTTC
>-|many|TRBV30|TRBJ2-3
CASTGVGTDTQYF
TGTGCCTCCACGGGAGTAGGCACAGATACGCAGTATTTT
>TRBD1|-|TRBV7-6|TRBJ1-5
CASSLFVAGGSGGDQPQHF
TGTGCCAGCAGCTTATTTGTGGCAGGGGGGTCAGGAGGGGATCAGCCCCAGCATTTT
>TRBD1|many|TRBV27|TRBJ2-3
CASSAGTGVVDTQYF
TGTGCCAGCAGTGCCGGGACAGGGGTGGTAGATACGCAGTATTTT
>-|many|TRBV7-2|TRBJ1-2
CASNTGGYTF
TGTGCCAGTAATACCGGGGGCTACACCTTC
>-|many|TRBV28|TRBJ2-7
CASSPLSYEQYF
TGTGCCAGCAGTCCCCTTAGCTACGAGCAGTACTTC
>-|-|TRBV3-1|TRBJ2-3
CASSQELRGLNKKVTQYF
TGTGCCAGCAGCCAAGAACTGCGGGGGCTCAATAAGAAAGTTACGCAGTATTTT
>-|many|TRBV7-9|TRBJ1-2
CASSYSTENGYTF
TGTGCCAGCAGTTATTCAACCGAGAATGGCTACACCTTC
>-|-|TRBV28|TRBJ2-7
CASSRLRTYEQYF
TGTGCCAGCAGTCGCCTTAGGACCTACGAGCAGTACTTC
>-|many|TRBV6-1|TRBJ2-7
CASSERYSEQYF
TGTGCCAGCAGTGAAAGGTACTCCGAGCAGTACTTC
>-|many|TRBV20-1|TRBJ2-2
CRARAPDTGELFF
TGCAGAGCCCGGGCCCCGGACACCGGGGAGCTGTTTTTT
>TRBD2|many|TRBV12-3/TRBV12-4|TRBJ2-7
CASTTSGAPYEQYF
TGTGCCAGCACCACTAGCGGGGCCCCCTACGAGCAGTACTTC
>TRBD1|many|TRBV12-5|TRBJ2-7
CASGLGQGADEQYF
TGTGCTAGTGGTTTGGGACAGGGTGCGGACGAGCAGTACTTC
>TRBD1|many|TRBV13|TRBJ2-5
CASSSHDRENEETQYF
TGTGCCAGCAGCTCCCACGACAGGGAGAATGAAGAGACCCAGTACTTC
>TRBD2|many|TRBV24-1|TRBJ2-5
CATSDWSGDVETQYF
TGTGCCACCAGTGATTGGAGCGGGGACGTAGAGACCCAGTACTTC
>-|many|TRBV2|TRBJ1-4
CASSEARVDEKLFF
TGTGCCAGCAGTGAAGCCAGGGTAGATGAAAAACTGTTTTTT
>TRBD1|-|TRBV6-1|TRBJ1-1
CASRPSGTGPTNTEAFF
TGTGCCAGCAGACCTAGTGGGACAGGCCCCACGAACACTGAAGCTTTCTTT
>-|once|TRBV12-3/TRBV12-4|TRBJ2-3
CVSSLEGPGLPDTQYF
TGTGTCAGCAGTTTAGAAGGGCCCGGACTCCCAGATACGCAGTATTTT
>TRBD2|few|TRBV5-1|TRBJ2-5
CAGSTTGLGIQETQYF
TGCGCCGGCAGTACAACGGGACTAGGCATCCAAGAGACCCAGTACTTC
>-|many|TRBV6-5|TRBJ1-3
CASSDLSLSGGLLSGNTIYF
TGTGCCAGCAGTGACCTATCCCTGTCAGGAGGTCTCCTCTCTGGAAACACCATATATTTT
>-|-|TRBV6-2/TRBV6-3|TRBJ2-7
CASSYSPAGDSYEQYF
TGTGCCAGCAGTTACTCCCCGGCCGGGGACTCTTACGAGCAGTACTTC
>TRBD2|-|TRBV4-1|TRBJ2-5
CASSLLTSGGPQETQYF
TGCGCCAGCAGCCTCCTCACTAGCGGGGGCCCGCAAGAGACCCAGTACTTC
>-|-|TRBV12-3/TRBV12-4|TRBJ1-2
CASSFTGAAGYTF
TGTGCCAGCAGTTTTACGGGAGCCGCTGGCTACACCTTC
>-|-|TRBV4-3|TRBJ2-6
CASSQKTGISGANVLTF
TGCGCCAGCAGCCAAAAGACAGGCATCTCTGGGGCCAACGTCCTGACTTTC
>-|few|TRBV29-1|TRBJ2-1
CSVAGSSYNEQFF
TGCAGCGTTGCCGGGAGCTCCTACAATGAGCAGTTCTTC
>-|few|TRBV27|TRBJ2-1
CASSLSGRGVDEQFF
TGTGCCAGCAGTTTGTCGGGGAGGGGGGTGGATGAGCAGTTCTTC
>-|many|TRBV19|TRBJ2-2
CASSWGTGELFF
TGTGCCAGCTCCTGGGGCACCGGGGAGCTGTTTTTT
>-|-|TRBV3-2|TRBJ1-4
CASSQDPRPDEKLFF
TGTGCCAGCAGCCAAGATCCCCGGCCTGATGAAAAACTGTTTTTT